This T cell receptor (beta chain) was captured in a study of blood T cell repertoires in COVID-19. This CDR3 is built from 15 residues. V was shortened by 0 bases and J by 4 bases, with 10 bases between the two germline ends. From germline, CDR1 is SGHRS and CDR2 YFSETQ. Authors' processing steps: Estimation of nucleated cell counts relied on the amplification of reference gene primers. The data were produced by immunoSEQ multiplex PCR, yet TCRdb's version contains in-frame clones alone and is incomplete. V and J calls and clone size are given by that table; D and trimming were obtained from the DNA. The table shows about 170,000 clones, with about 85% occurring only once.

This receptor was identified in a woman of 80 years or more in a cohort sampled during active or convalescent COVID-19. The V and J genes are TRBV5-1 and TRBJ2-2; possibly TRBD1 for D (5 bases). Material: peripheral blood. This CDR3 reads CASSLGQWGTGELFF. In DNA, the CDR3 is TGCGCCAGCAGCTTGGGACAGTGGGGCACCGGGGAGCTGTTTTTT.